The 13 T cell receptor beta chains reported below all come from one sample, sequenced in a study of OX40 agonist ivuxolimab in advanced cancers. Measured with immunoSEQ multiplex PCR; TCRdb has only the in-frame clones, and not every one. The profile shows 100,000 or so clones, about 85% of them singletons. The source material was CD4+ or CD8+ T cells sorted from blood, sampled in a trial of the OX40 agonist ivuxolimab. Source of these receptors: an adult with an advanced solid tumor such as melanoma, head and neck, liver or kidney cancer.

V is TRBV19 and J is TRBJ1-3; D may be TRBD1 (6 bases). Trimming pared 7 bases from V and 4 bases from J, leaving 14 bases between. The CDR3 has 14 residues. Per germline, CDR1 LNHDA and CDR2 SQIVND (reference sequence). CDR3 residues: CASTFGGLGNTIYF. CDR3 bases: TGTGCCAGTACCTTCGGGGGGCTCGGAAACACCATATATTTT.

With regard to this clone: Relative to the germline gene, one junction end is altered; a read error may explain this. The V call is TRBV5-4, the J call TRBJ2-1; possible D gene TRBD2, 7 bases. Per the germline V gene, CDR1 is SGHNT and CDR2 is YYREEE (reference sequence). The CDR3 length is 16 residues. The CDR3 DNA is TGCGCCAGCAGCCAAGATCTCGCGGGGGTGGGGACAGAGCAGTTCTTC. Encoded protein: CASSQDLAGVGTEQFF.

This chain links TRBV11-3 with TRBJ2-2; D may be TRBD2 (6 bases). Germline values: CDR1 SGHNT, CDR2 YENEEA. V was shortened by 6 bases and J by 0 bases, with 8 bases between the two germline ends. The CDR3 totals 14 residues. CDR3 in DNA: TGTGCCAGCAGAGTAGCGGCGAACACCGGGGAGCTGTTTTTT. It specifies CASRVAANTGELFF. Based on the CDR3 plus reference TRBV11-3 and TRBJ2-2, the full variable domain is EAGVVQSPRYKIIEKKQPVAFWCNPISGHNTLYWYLQNLGQGPELLIRYENEEAVDDSQLPKDRFSAERLKGVDSTLKIQPAELGDSAVYLCASRVAANTGELFFGEGSRLTVL.

This clone appeared a few times. The chain recombines TRBV7-9 with TRBJ2-1, with a weak D call TRBD2 (5 bases). The CDR3 consists of 15 residues. Trimming shortened V by 3 bases and J by 4 bases, and 13 bases separated the two germline ends. The germline gives CDR1 SEHNR, CDR2 FQNEAQ (reference sequence). As DNA, the CDR3 is TGTGCCAGCAGCTTGAGGAATGGACTTTACAATGAGCAGTTCTTC. It codes for CASSLRNGLYNEQFF.

This clone was observed many times. The chain couples TRBV5-8 to TRBJ2-2; 10 nucleotides line up with TRBD1. CDR3 length equals 16 residues. Germline lookup yields CDR1 SGHTS and CDR2 YDEGEE. The V segment lost 5 bases and the J segment 3 bases; nucleotides outside the gene matches: 7. The CDR3: CASSLTGGYDTGELFF. CDR3 nucleotides: TGTGCCAGCAGTCTGACAGGGGGCTATGACACCGGGGAGCTGTTTTTT.

This clone was found a few times. The rearrangement uses TRBV11-3 and TRBJ2-1; 8 bases match TRBD2. Germline values: CDR1 SGHNT, CDR2 YENEEA. The CDR3 consists of 13 residues. The J segment lost 12 bases and the V segment lost 4 bases, leaving 8 bases of the junction unmatched. The CDR3 reads CASSSGGAGRQFF. CDR3 bases: TGTGCCAGCAGCTCCGGGGGGGCCGGACGGCAGTTCTTC.

The gene calls are TRBV7-3 and TRBJ2-2; D is unclear. This CDR3 is 14 amino acids long. The V gene's germline CDR1 is SGHTA and CDR2 FQGTGA. V shed 0 bases and J shed 4 bases, with 6 bases lying between them. CDR3 in amino acids: CASSLTQVTGELFF. CDR3 coding DNA: TGTGCCAGCAGCTTAACGCAGGTCACCGGGGAGCTGTTTTTT.

This chain joins TRBV2 and TRBJ2-1; D is uncertain. The CDR3 extends over 14 amino acids. Germline CDR1 is SNHLY and CDR2 is FYNNEI. The V end lost 7 bases, the J end lost 10 bases, and 20 bases lay between the germline ends. Here the CDR3 reads CASKPPLSSREQFF. CDR3 DNA: TGTGCCAGCAAGCCTCCACTAAGCTCGCGGGAGCAGTTCTTC. Together with reference TRBV2 and TRBJ2-1, the CDR3 gives the full variable domain: EPEVTQTPSHQVTQMGQEVILRCVPISNHLYFYWYRQILGQKVEFLVSFYNNEISEKSEIFDDQFSVERPDGSNFTLKIRSTKLEDSAMYFCASKPPLSSREQFFGPGTRLTVL.

The genes are TRBV4-3 and TRBJ1-1; a possible D gene is TRBD1 (5 bases). The CDR3 is 15 amino acids. Trimming pared 0 bases from V and 3 bases from J, leaving 11 bases between. Germline V lookup: CDR1 LGHNA, CDR2 YSLEER. For the CDR3, the DNA is TGCGCCAGCAGCCAAGATTGGGGGGATGACACTGAAGCTTTCTTT. It codes for CASSQDWGDDTEAFF.

The V call is TRBV5-4, the J call TRBJ1-1; D is undetermined. Germline V gene sequence: CDR1 SGHNT, CDR2 YYREEE (reference sequence). The CDR3 is 14 residues long. Between the trimmed V and J ends, which lost 0 bases and 3 bases, there was a span of 9 bases. The CDR3 DNA sequence: TGTGCCAGCAGCTTGGGCGGAGAGGACACTGAAGCTTTCTTT. Protein: CASSLGGEDTEAFF.

The chain recombines TRBV19 with TRBJ2-3; D may be TRBD1 (7 bases). Germline CDR1 LNHDA, CDR2 SQIVND (reference sequence). The V end was cut by 5 bases, the J end by 2 bases, with 14 bases between. The CDR3 is 15 amino acids. The CDR3 protein is CASSPGDSSTDTQYF. CDR3 DNA: TGTGCCAGTAGTCCGGGGGACAGCTCCACAGATACGCAGTATTTT.

J is TRBJ2-1 and V is TRBV7-2; tentative D call: TRBD2 (6 bases). The V end was cut by 2 bases, the J end by 8 bases, with 10 bases between. The CDR3 is made up of 13 amino acids. Germline CDR1 is SGHTA and CDR2 is FQGNSA. CDR3 nucleotides: TGTGCCAGCAGCTTACAAAGGGACTATGAGCAGTTCTTC. Protein: CASSLQRDYEQFF.

The V gene is TRBV19, the J gene TRBJ2-5; perhaps TRBD1 as D (5 bases). Germline V gene lookup returns CDR1 LNHDA and CDR2 SQIVND (reference sequence). V lost 3 bases to trimming and J lost 4 bases, with 18 bases between them. CDR3 length: 16 amino acids. The chain's CDR3 is CASSIGRFRAGETQYF. The CDR3 region has the DNA TGTGCCAGTAGTATTGGTCGGTTCAGGGCCGGAGAGACCCAGTACTTC. Complete variable domain (other parts from reference TRBV19 and TRBJ2-5): DGGITQSPKYLFRKEGQNVTLSCEQNLNHDAMYWYRQDPGQGLRLIYYSQIVNDFQKGDIAEGYSVSREKKESFPLTVTSAQKNPTAFYLCASSIGRFRAGETQYFGPGTRLLVL.